These 28 T cell receptor beta chains originate from one sample sequenced in a study of technical replicates of blood from a handful of donors. Repertoires were generated with immunoSEQ multiplex PCR, while TCRdb's copy carries only in-frame clones and drops some. The table records about 12,000 clones, roughly 93% of them present only once. Sequencing was carried out using PBMCs. The receptor set was obtained from a human donor in good health.

The chain joins TRBV6-5 to TRBJ2-7; a possible D gene is TRBD1 (5 bases). Germline V gene sequence: CDR1 MNHEY, CDR2 SVGAGI. The length of the CDR3 is 15 residues. Trimming took off 5 bases at V and 3 bases at J, with 17 bases between the two ends. CDR3 nucleotides: TGTGCCAGCAGTCGCCAACCCGGACAACACTACGAGCAGTACTTC. This encodes CASSRQPGQHYEQYF.

The chain combines TRBV19 with TRBJ2-3, with TRBD1 as a possible D gene (5 bases). The V end was cut by 1 base, the J end by 0 bases, with 11 bases between. The CDR3 consists of 16 residues. CDR1 is LNHDA, CDR2 SQIVND, per germline (reference sequence). The CDR3 is CASSIAAPGSTDTQYF. The CDR3 coding sequence is TGTGCCAGTAGTATAGCGGCCCCAGGGAGCACAGATACGCAGTATTTT.

This chain uses TRBV18 with TRBJ1-5, with D perhaps TRBD1 (5 bases). Trimming pared 4 bases from V and 4 bases from J, leaving 29 bases between. This CDR3 is built from 20 residues. CDR1 is KGHSH and CDR2 is LQKENI in the germline V gene. The CDR3 sequence: CASSLMQTEDWSGGNQPQHF. CDR3 in DNA: TGTGCCAGCTCACTGATGCAGACGGAAGATTGGTCGGGGGGGAATCAGCCCCAGCATTTT.

V usage is TRBV5-1 and J usage is TRBJ2-3, with D perhaps being TRBD1 or TRBD2 (10 bases each). The germline CDR1 and CDR2 sequences are SGHRS and YFSETQ. V dropped 0 bases and J dropped 6 bases, with 32 bases sitting between them. This CDR3 has 21 amino acids. This CDR3 is CASSLGPRQGAAGGPLDTQYF. The CDR3 nucleotides are TGCGCCAGCAGCTTGGGACCGAGACAGGGGGCAGCGGGAGGGCCGTTGGATACGCAGTATTTT.

This chain uses TRBV28 with TRBJ2-1, with a weak D call TRBD2 (5 bases). This CDR3 is 16 amino acids long. Germline assignment: CDR1 MDHEN and CDR2 SYDVKM. Trimming cost V 6 bases and J 0 bases, with 15 bases left between them. CDR3 region: CASSLASGTSYNEQFF. The DNA of the CDR3 is TGTGCCAGCAGCCTAGCCAGCGGAACCTCCTACAATGAGCAGTTCTTC.

The V gene is TRBV13, the J gene TRBJ2-3; 8 bases line up with TRBD1. V lost 7 bases to trimming and J lost 3 bases; unmatched junction nucleotides: 12. This CDR3 region has 16 residues. CDR1 and CDR2 from the germline V gene are PRHDT and FYEKMQ (reference sequence). The CDR3 reads CASIKRQGRWTDTQYF. CDR3 bases: TGTGCCAGCATCAAGAGACAGGGGCGGTGGACAGATACGCAGTATTTT. The full variable domain, completed using reference TRBV13 and TRBJ2-3, is AAGVIQSPRHLIKEKRETATLKCYPIPRHDTVYWYQQGPGQDPQFLISFYEKMQSDKGSIPDRFSAQQFSDYHSELNMSSLELGDSALYFCASIKRQGRWTDTQYFGPGTRLTVL.

The chain is built from TRBV30 and TRBJ1-4, with D perhaps TRBD1 (5 bases). Looked up from germline, CDR1 is GTSNPN and CDR2 is SVGIG (reference sequence). V lost 1 base, J lost 8 bases, and 23 bases lay in between. The CDR3 consists of 17 residues. CDR3 sequence: CAWSASTYSMGGEKLFF. The CDR3 DNA reads TGTGCCTGGAGTGCGTCGACATACAGTATGGGGGGGGAAAAACTGTTTTTT.

This clone was observed a single time. The chain carries TRBV5-1 and TRBJ1-2, with D possibly matching TRBD1 (5 bases). Germline lookup yields CDR1 SGHRS and CDR2 YFSETQ. V was trimmed by 4 bases and J by 10 bases, leaving 17 bases between them. CDR3 length equals 13 residues. CDR3 in DNA: TGCGCCAGCAGCCAAATCTTCCAGGGTAACTACACCTTC. Translation: CASSQIFQGNYTF. The entire variable domain, with the rest obtained from reference TRBV5-1 and TRBJ1-2, is as follows: KAGVTQTPRYLIKTRGQQVTLSCSPISGHRSVSWYQQTPGQGLQFLFEYFSETQRNKGNFPGRFSGRQFSNSRSEMNVSTLELGDSALYLCASSQIFQGNYTFGSGTRLTVV.

V and J are TRBV7-9 and TRBJ2-2; 9 bases map to TRBD1. Germline lookup yields CDR1 SEHNR and CDR2 FQNEAQ (reference sequence). The CDR3 length is 16 residues. The J segment lost 1 base and the V segment lost 5 bases, leaving 5 bases of the junction unmatched. CDR3 sequence: CASSRPGQGNTGELFF. CDR3 nucleotide sequence: TGTGCCAGCAGCAGACCGGGACAGGGGAACACCGGGGAGCTGTTTTTT.

J is TRBJ1-1 and V is TRBV28, with a tentative D call TRBD1 (5 bases). V was cut by 6 bases and J by 6 bases, with 17 bases left in between. CDR3 length: 14 residues. CDR1 is MDHEN, CDR2 SYDVKM, per germline. The CDR3 spells CASSPRQLGSEAFF. For the CDR3, the DNA is TGTGCCAGCAGCCCACGACAGCTTGGATCTGAAGCTTTCTTT.

This rearrangement joins TRBV10-2 to TRBJ1-1; 11 nucleotides align to TRBD1. The germline CDR1 and CDR2 sequences are WSHSY and SAAADI. The CDR3 has 17 residues. V lost 3 bases to trimming and J lost 1 base; unmatched junction nucleotides: 7. This CDR3 is CASSDRRTGGANTEAFF. As DNA, the CDR3 is TGCGCCAGCAGTGATAGGAGGACAGGGGGCGCGAACACTGAAGCTTTCTTT.

V usage is TRBV11-3 and J usage is TRBJ2-7; TRBD2 aligns across 7 bases. V gave up 1 base and J gave up 0 bases; unmatched junction bases: 0. CDR1 SGHNT and CDR2 YENEEA come from the germline V gene. The CDR3 covers 14 residues. CDR3 amino acids: CASSLAGGSYEQYF. The CDR3 coding sequence is TGTGCCAGCAGCTTAGCGGGAGGCTCCTACGAGCAGTACTTC.

The J gene is TRBJ2-2, the V gene TRBV9; TRBD1 matches 8 bases. The CDR3 sequence is 17 residues long. Looked up from germline, CDR1 is SGDLS and CDR2 is YYNGEE. J gave up 2 bases and V 1 base, and 7 bases lay outside the gene matches. For the CDR3, the DNA is TGTGCCAGCAGCGTAAATCCGGGACAGGTTAACACCGGGGAGCTGTTTTTT. As protein: CASSVNPGQVNTGELFF.

V usage is TRBV21-1 and J usage is TRBJ2-2; TRBD2, the D gene given by the table, was not confirmed from the DNA. TRBV21-1 is designated a pseudogene. This CDR3 is built from 15 residues. CDR3 loop: CASGVAGRSPWELFF. The CDR3 DNA is TGTGCCAGCGGCGTAGCGGGAAGGAGTCCTTGGGAGCTGTTTTTT.

V usage is TRBV14 and J usage is TRBJ2-5; 8 nucleotides match TRBD1. V gave up 4 bases and J gave up 4 bases; unmatched junction bases: 14. The CDR3 has 17 amino acids. From germline, CDR1 is SGHDN and CDR2 FVKESK. In DNA form, the CDR3 reads TGTGCCAGCAGCCCACTCCGGACAGGGATGGGTGGAGAGACCCAGTACTTC. Translating it yields CASSPLRTGMGGETQYF.

V usage is TRBV5-4 and J usage is TRBJ1-4; D possibly corresponds to TRBD1 (6 bases). In germline, CDR1 is SGHNT, CDR2 YYREEE (reference sequence). This CDR3 is built from 15 residues. Trimming shortened V by 0 bases and J by 5 bases, and 11 bases separated the two germline ends. The CDR3 region is CASSLGQGPNEKLFF. CDR3 DNA: TGTGCCAGCAGCTTGGGGCAGGGGCCAAATGAAAAACTGTTTTTT.

The chain recombines TRBV29-1 with TRBJ2-3, with 8 positions matching TRBD2. Per germline, CDR1 SQVTM and CDR2 ANQGSEA. The CDR3 totals 15 residues. After removal of 6 bases from V and 4 bases from J, the junction contained 12 bases not matched to a gene. CDR3 in DNA: TGCAGCGTACGGACCGGAGCGGGAGCCGCAGATACGCAGTATTTT. Translating gives CSVRTGAGAADTQYF.

The J gene is TRBJ2-7, the V gene TRBV6-1; D remains unclear. This CDR3 contains 12 residues. Germline lookup yields CDR1 MNHNS and CDR2 SASEGT. The germline V and J ends were trimmed by 2 bases and 4 bases, with 6 bases remaining between them. The CDR3 region has the DNA TGTGCCAGCAGTGAAAGTAGTTACGAGCAGTACTTC. Translation gives CASSESSYEQYF.

The chain links TRBV5-4 to TRBJ2-5; D may be TRBD1 (5 bases). CDR3 length: 14 amino acids. V dropped 6 bases and J dropped 0 bases, with 12 bases sitting between them. Germline loops: CDR1 SGHNT, CDR2 YYREEE (reference sequence). As DNA, the CDR3 is TGTGCCAGCACCAAAGACAGCCACCAAGAGACCCAGTACTTC. Encoded protein: CASTKDSHQETQYF.

This chain joins TRBV30 and TRBJ1-2; D may be TRBD1 (5 bases). Trimming cost V 6 bases and J 1 base, with 9 bases left between them. This CDR3 is built from 12 residues. CDR1 and CDR2 (germline): GTSNPN, SVGIG (reference sequence). CDR3: CACRDYNYGYTF. Here the CDR3 DNA reads TGTGCCTGTCGGGACTATAACTATGGCTACACCTTC.

This chain links TRBV15 with TRBJ2-7; 8 bases agree with TRBD1. The CDR3 loop spans 16 amino acids. In germline, CDR1 is LNHNV, CDR2 YYDKDF (reference sequence). Trimming cost V 0 bases and J 5 bases; bases outside gene matches: 9. This chain's CDR3 is CATSRDMGDRLNEQYF. The CDR3 region has the DNA TGTGCCACCAGCAGAGATATGGGGGACAGGTTGAACGAGCAGTACTTC.

The J gene is TRBJ2-1, the V gene TRBV10-1; unclear D gene. The CDR3 loop spans 15 amino acids. Germline CDR1 WNHNN, CDR2 SYGVQD (reference sequence). Trimming took 0 bases from V and 0 from J, leaving 6 bases between them. CDR3: CASSESAASYNEQFF. The CDR3 coding sequence is TGCGCCAGCAGTGAGTCGGCGGCCTCCTACAATGAGCAGTTCTTC.

This clone was counted a single time. The CDR3 here is CASSLDATYEQYF. The CDR3 DNA reads TGTGCCAGCAGCTTGGACGCGACCTACGAGCAGTACTTC. This chain joins TRBV5-6 and TRBJ2-7, with D hard to call. Germline CDR1 reads SGHDT; CDR2 reads YYEEEE. The V end was cut by 0 bases, the J end by 2 bases, with 6 bases between. The CDR3 covers 13 residues.

The chain uses TRBV29-1 and TRBJ2-7; 10 nucleotides line up with TRBD1. The length of the CDR3 is 14 residues. The germline CDR1 and CDR2 sequences are SQVTM and ANQGSEA. V lost 6 bases to trimming and J lost 2 bases; unmatched junction nucleotides: 7. The CDR3 reads CSVARTGGAYEQYF. The CDR3 DNA reads as TGCAGCGTCGCCCGGACAGGGGGAGCCTACGAGCAGTACTTC.

The chain's CDR3 is CASSWSGQGKGEQYF. The DNA for the CDR3 is TGTGCCAGCAGTTGGTCGGGACAGGGGAAGGGGGAGCAGTACTTC. V usage is TRBV6-1 and J usage is TRBJ2-7; TRBD1 matches 10 bases. Trimming took 5 bases from V and 7 from J; bases not matched to a gene: 11. CDR3 length equals 15 residues. Looked up from germline, CDR1 is MNHNS and CDR2 is SASEGT.

This chain uses TRBV5-1 with TRBJ2-3, with 9 bases lining up with TRBD2. Germline-derived CDR1 and CDR2 are SGHRS and YFSETQ. The J segment lost 2 bases and the V segment lost 7 bases, leaving 8 bases of the junction unmatched. This CDR3 spans 15 amino acids. CDR3 amino acids: CASRNSGSVTDTQYF. The DNA of the CDR3 is TGCGCCAGCCGAAATAGCGGGAGCGTCACAGATACGCAGTATTTT.

The V gene is TRBV4-1, the J gene TRBJ1-1; 7 nucleotides line up with TRBD1. CDR1 and CDR2 (germline): MGHRA, YSYEKL. This CDR3 has 13 amino acids. V lost 3 bases, J lost 6 bases, and 4 bases stayed unmatched. CDR3 loop: CASSQYQGAEAFF. The CDR3 DNA follows: TGCGCCAGCAGCCAGTACCAGGGGGCTGAAGCTTTCTTT.

This chain links TRBV30 with TRBJ1-2, with D unclear. Trimming pared 2 bases from V and 7 bases from J, leaving 8 bases between. Germline loops: CDR1 GTSNPN, CDR2 SVGIG (reference sequence). This CDR3 contains 11 residues. CDR3: CAWSRRLGYTF. CDR3 bases: TGTGCCTGGAGTCGGAGACTTGGCTACACCTTC.